This record concerns one TCR beta chain sequence. What this receptor recognizes is not known. No much larger clone is present one base from it, and per-base qualities are unavailable. The CDR3 numbers 14 residues from cysteine through phenylalanine. Only the CDR3 DNA stays, 42 bases, in frame from base 1. Reading the germline V gene gives CDR1 MDHEN and CDR2 SYDVKM. Trimming removed 2 bases from V and 7 bases from J; the gene matches leave 7 bases unexplained. TCRbeta CDR3 regions were amplified from genomic DNA by means of the immunoSEQ Assay, a bias-controlled multiplex PCR. The original methods were these. Within the assay, amplification of reference gene primers was used to estimate how many nucleated cells each sample contained. Sequence reads were collapsed and filtered to measure the absolute abundance of every unique TCRbeta CDR3 rearrangement. For each sample, productive Simpson clonality was calculated by taking the square root of Simpson's diversity index across productive rearrangements. This is the immuneACCESS table as TCRdb keeps it, with only in-frame sequences that have V and J called. A part of the clones is gone; compared with another copy, unresolved V genes explain less than half, and the rest is unexplained. That table furnishes V, J and clone size, whereas the DNA furnished D and trimming. The sample contains approximately 150,000 clones, about 85% of them found a single time. More than 2% of the sample is taken by the ten largest.

The sample belongs to a study of blood T cell repertoires in COVID-19 (dated by TCRdb to the early 2020s). Regarding the complete study: Collaborator samples came from the United States, Italy and Spain and covered acute and convalescent phases of COVID-19. The prospective study material was composed of cDNA or gDNA derived from T cells, B-cell-depleted T cells, or PBMCs. Subjects who had been exposed to COVID-19, were actively infected with it, or had recovered from it provided the deeply sampled blood TCRbeta repertoires that made up the dataset. A freely available public database, intended as a resource for researchers studying the immune response to SARS-CoV-2, is where the repertoires were released. The samples were drawn from the first 160 participants of the ongoing ImmuneRACE study and from 950 to 1,500 subjects provided by 6 global collaborators. Sample metadata almost always included a de-identified subject ID, COVID-19 status, age in years and sex. HLA class I and class II types, where available, came from metadata supplied by the sample provider rather than from assay-based typing.

Collaborating institutions collected whole blood in K2EDTA tubes following their own protocols. For TCRbeta analysis, collaborator samples were shipped as frozen whole blood, as isolated PBMCs, or as DNA extracted from either sample type. Study-wide conclusions, independent of this receptor: How much clinical and demographic metadata was included differed by source and by participant, and the metadata was provided uncurated.

Recombination linked TRBV28 to TRBJ1-2; TRBD1 agrees with 7 junctional bases. The material sequenced was peripheral blood. The source is a human donor with acute or convalescent COVID-19. The donor label of this sample is uncertain. The nucleotide sequence reads as follows: TGTGCCAGCAGTTTAGCGAACAGGGGTTTTGGCTACACCTTC. Its translation is CASSLANRGFGYTF.